One sample yielded the 21 T cell receptor beta chains listed below, sequenced in a study of blood T cell repertoires in COVID-19. Method: immunoSEQ multiplex PCR; TCRdb's copy keeps in-frame clones and lacks some. Of under 75,000 clones detected, around 87% appear once; the ten largest clones hold roughly 2.6%. The sequencing sample was made of peripheral blood. These receptors were taken from a man aged 45 to 65 with acute or convalescent COVID-19.

The chain is built from TRBV10-1 and TRBJ2-3; 7 nucleotides agree with TRBD2. The J segment lost 3 bases and the V segment lost 3 bases, leaving 12 bases of the junction unmatched. The germline CDR1 and CDR2 sequences are WNHNN and SYGVQD (reference sequence). The CDR3 is 17 residues long. The CDR3 coding sequence is TGCGCCAGCAGTGACCAGGGAGGGCCGTGGTCGACAGATACGCAGTATTTT. It specifies CASSDQGGPWSTDTQYF.

The chain links TRBV11-2 to TRBJ2-1; unclear D gene. Germline V gene lookup returns CDR1 SGHAT and CDR2 FQNNGV. The CDR3 contains 14 residues. V was pared by 8 bases and J by 5 bases, with 16 bases between. DNA for the CDR3: TGTGCCAGCTGCGAGTCACAGACGCACAATGAGCAGTTCTTC. It encodes CASCESQTHNEQFF.

V is TRBV19 and J is TRBJ1-4; 9 bases match TRBD1. Per the germline V gene, CDR1 is LNHDA and CDR2 is SQIVND (reference sequence). The CDR3 length is 14 residues. Trimming at V came to 3 bases and at J to 8 bases, leaving 4 bases not matched to a gene. In DNA, the CDR3 is TGTGCCAGTAGTATGTTTGGGACAGGGGAAAAACTGTTTTTT. Protein sequence: CASSMFGTGEKLFF.

This clone has only a few counts. The CDR3 nucleotides read TGTGCCAGCAGTGGGGCAGGGGACGGCGGAGAGACCCAGTACTTC. This codes for CASSGAGDGGETQYF. This chain uses TRBV25-1 with TRBJ2-5; a weak D match, TRBD1 (6 bases). CDR1 MGHDK and CDR2 SYGVNS come from the germline V gene. The CDR3 is made up of 15 amino acids. V dropped 4 bases and J dropped 4 bases, with 16 bases sitting between them.

This clone appeared once. The V call is TRBV5-6, the J call TRBJ2-7; 12 bases are a match to TRBD2. V trimming: 5 bases; J trimming: 5 bases; junction bases outside the gene matches: 2. The CDR3 has 13 amino acids. CDR1 SGHDT and CDR2 YYEEEE come from the germline V gene. In nucleotides, the CDR3 is TGTGCCAGCAGGACTAGCGGGAGCAACGAGCAGTACTTC. Amino acid sequence: CASRTSGSNEQYF.

This chain's CDR3 is CSVDWGDYGYTF. In DNA form, the CDR3 reads TGCAGCGTTGATTGGGGGGACTATGGCTACACCTTC. The genes are TRBV29-1 and TRBJ1-2, with D perhaps matching TRBD1 (5 bases). V was clipped by 3 bases and J by 3 bases, with 8 bases between them. The germline gives CDR1 SQVTM, CDR2 ANQGSEA. The CDR3 totals 12 residues.

CDR3 coding DNA: TGTGCCACCAGCAGAGCCATCCTCGCGGGGGGTAACACAGATACGCAGTATTTT. The encoded protein is CATSRAILAGGNTDTQYF. V and J are TRBV15 and TRBJ2-3, with 8 bases fitting TRBD2. Per the germline V gene, CDR1 is LNHNV and CDR2 is YYDKDF (reference sequence). This CDR3 spans 18 amino acids. V dropped 1 base and J dropped 2; count of bases not matched to a gene: 11.

Comments on this clone: Other DNA sequences in the same sample also yield this CDR3. V gene TRBV6-5 combines with J gene TRBJ1-5; TRBD1 agrees at 8 bases. CDR3 length: 14 residues. Losses at the gene ends were 6 bases for V and 4 bases for J; bases not matched to a gene: 5. The germline V gene has CDR1 MNHEY and CDR2 SVGAGI. The CDR3 spells CASRKGQGNQPQHF. CDR3 nucleotides: TGTGCCAGCAGAAAAGGACAGGGAAATCAGCCCCAGCATTTT.

The CDR3 DNA sequence: TGTGCCACCGCCTGGACAGGGGGGGACACAGATACGCAGTATTTT. Encoded protein: CATAWTGGDTDTQYF. This chain joins TRBV24-1 and TRBJ2-3, with 10 bases identical to TRBD1. V lost 9 bases to trimming and J lost 2 bases; unmatched junction nucleotides: 7. The length of the CDR3 is 15 residues. Per the germline V gene, CDR1 is KGHDR and CDR2 is SFDVKD.

This sequence joins TRBV15 and TRBJ2-1, with TRBD2 as a possible D gene (6 bases). The germline CDR1 and CDR2 sequences are LNHNV and YYDKDF (reference sequence). The CDR3 has 15 amino acids. V lost 0 bases and J lost 4, with 10 bases in between. CDR3 in DNA: TGTGCCACCAGCAGAGAGCGGGACCCATACAATGAGCAGTTCTTC. The encoded protein is CATSRERDPYNEQFF. Filled out from reference TRBV15 and TRBJ2-1, the complete variable domain reads DAMVIQNPRYQVTQFGKPVTLSCSQTLNHNVMYWYQQKSSQAPKLLFHYYDKDFNNEADTPDNFQSRRPNTSFCFLDIRSPGLGDTAMYLCATSRERDPYNEQFFGPGTRLTVL.

V and J are TRBV7-2 and TRBJ1-3; 7 bases line up with TRBD1. After removal of 4 bases from V and 2 bases from J, the junction contained 5 bases not matched to a gene. This CDR3 has 15 amino acids. Germline V gene lookup returns CDR1 SGHTA and CDR2 FQGNSA. This chain's CDR3 is CASSSSTGTGNTIYF. For the CDR3, the DNA is TGTGCCAGCAGCTCCTCGACAGGGACTGGAAACACCATATATTTT.

The genes are TRBV4-2 and TRBJ2-1; unclear D gene. V was pared by 1 base and J by 9 bases, with 10 bases between. Germline values: CDR1 LGHNA, CDR2 YNFKEQ. The CDR3 totals 13 residues. CDR3 region: CASSQGQAAEQFF. As DNA, the CDR3 is TGTGCCAGCAGCCAAGGCCAGGCTGCTGAGCAGTTCTTC.

For the CDR3, the DNA is TGTGCCACCAGTCGATCAGGGGTACAGACCCAGTACTTC. Amino acid sequence: CATSRSGVQTQYF. J is TRBJ2-5 and V is TRBV24-1; D may be TRBD1 (6 bases). Per the germline V gene, CDR1 is KGHDR and CDR2 is SFDVKD. Trimming pared 6 bases from V and 6 bases from J, leaving 13 bases between. The CDR3 sequence is 13 residues long.

The chain recombines TRBV7-2 with TRBJ1-6, with D unclear. CDR1 and CDR2 (germline): SGHTA, FQGNSA. V lost 0 bases and J 3 bases, leaving 12 bases between the germline ends. The CDR3 covers 17 residues. The CDR3 spells CASSLAPAVYYNSPLHF. The CDR3 DNA reads as TGTGCCAGCAGCTTAGCTCCTGCGGTATACTATAATTCACCCCTCCACTTT.

The J gene is TRBJ2-5, the V gene TRBV5-5, with 8 nucleotides matching TRBD2. The CDR3 totals 14 residues. Trimming at V came to 2 bases and at J to 4 bases, leaving 4 bases not matched to a gene. Germline CDR1 SGHKS, CDR2 YYEKEE (reference sequence). DNA for the CDR3: TGTGCCAGCAGCTTAACGCTAGCGGGAGAGACCCAGTACTTC. Its protein is CASSLTLAGETQYF.

The rearrangement uses TRBV11-3 and TRBJ2-3; 12 bases line up with TRBD2. The CDR3 totals 17 residues. Trimming at V came to 3 bases and at J to 0 bases, leaving 4 bases not matched to a gene. Germline CDR1 SGHNT, CDR2 YENEEA. The CDR3 is CASSLGLAGTSTDTQYF. In nucleotides, the CDR3 is TGTGCCAGCAGCTTGGGACTAGCGGGTACTAGCACAGATACGCAGTATTTT.

The chain uses TRBV6-2 or TRBV6-3 and TRBJ2-2, with 10 nucleotides matching TRBD1. In germline, CDR1 is MNHEY, CDR2 SVGEGT. The CDR3 sequence is 15 residues long. Trimming took 6 bases from V and 4 from J; bases not matched to a gene: 5. In nucleotides, the CDR3 is TGTGCCAGCAGCTCCGGGACAGGGGTCACCGGGGAGCTGTTTTTT. Translating it yields CASSSGTGVTGELFF.

The chain recombines TRBV6-2 or TRBV6-3 with TRBJ2-7, with 8 bases lining up with TRBD2. V was clipped by 6 bases and J by 5 bases; unmatched bases: 12. This CDR3 contains 15 residues. Germline-derived CDR1 and CDR2 are MNHEY and SVGEGT. DNA for the CDR3: TGTGCCAGCAGCACCCCCGGGACTAGTCGGGACGAGCAGTACGTC. It translates to CASSTPGTSRDEQYV.

CDR3 region: CASSRGQGINYGYTF. CDR3 sequence (DNA): TGTGCCAGCTCACGGGGACAGGGGATCAACTATGGCTACACCTTC. The genes are TRBV18 and TRBJ1-2; 10 bases are a match to TRBD1. The junction had 4 bases not matched to a gene; V was cut back by 4 bases and J by 2 bases. Germline V gene data show CDR1 as KGHSH and CDR2 as LQKENI. This CDR3 is 15 amino acids long.

This clone showed up just once. The chain uses TRBV28 and TRBJ1-1; no clear D. CDR1 is MDHEN, CDR2 SYDVKM, per germline. The V gene lost 6 bases and the J gene lost 4 bases, with 18 bases spanning the gap. The CDR3 spans 15 residues. The CDR3 region has the DNA TGTGCCAGCAGCCCCTTGGACGGGGTGTTCACTGAAGCTTTCTTT. It yields the protein CASSPLDGVFTEAFF.

The J gene is TRBJ1-1, the V gene TRBV28; 9 positions agree with TRBD1. The germline V gene has CDR1 MDHEN and CDR2 SYDVKM. This CDR3 comprises 16 residues. Trimming cost V 2 bases and J 3 bases; bases outside gene matches: 7. In DNA form, the CDR3 reads TGTGCCAGCAGTTTAGATATTAGGACAGGGGACACTGAAGCTTTCTTT. This sequence encodes CASSLDIRTGDTEAFF. The whole variable domain, remainder taken from reference TRBV28 and TRBJ1-1, is DVKVTQSSRYLVKRTGEKVFLECVQDMDHENMFWYRQDPGLGLRLIYFSYDVKMKEKGDIPEGYSVSREKKERFSLILESASTNQTSMYLCASSLDIRTGDTEAFFGQGTRLTVV.